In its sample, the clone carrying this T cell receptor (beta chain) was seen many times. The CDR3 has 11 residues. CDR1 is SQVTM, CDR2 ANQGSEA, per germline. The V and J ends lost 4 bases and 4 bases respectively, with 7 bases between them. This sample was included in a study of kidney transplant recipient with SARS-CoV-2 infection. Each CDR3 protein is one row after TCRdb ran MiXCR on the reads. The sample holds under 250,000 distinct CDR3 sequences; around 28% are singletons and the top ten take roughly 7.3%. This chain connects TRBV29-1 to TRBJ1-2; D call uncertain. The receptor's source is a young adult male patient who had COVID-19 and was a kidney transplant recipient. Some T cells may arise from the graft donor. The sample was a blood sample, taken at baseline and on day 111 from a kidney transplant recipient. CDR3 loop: CSVGHSYGYTF. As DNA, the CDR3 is TGCAGCGTTGGACATTCCTATGGCTACACCTTC.